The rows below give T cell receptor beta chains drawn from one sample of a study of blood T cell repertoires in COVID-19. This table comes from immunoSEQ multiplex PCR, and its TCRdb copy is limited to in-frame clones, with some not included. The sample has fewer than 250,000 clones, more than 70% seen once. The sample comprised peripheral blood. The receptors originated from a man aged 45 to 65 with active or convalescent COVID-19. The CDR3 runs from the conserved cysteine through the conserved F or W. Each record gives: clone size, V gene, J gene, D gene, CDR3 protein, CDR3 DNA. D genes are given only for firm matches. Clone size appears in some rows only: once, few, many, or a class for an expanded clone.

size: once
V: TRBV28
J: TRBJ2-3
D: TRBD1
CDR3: CASSYDRGRPDTQYF
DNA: TGTGCCAGCAGTTACGACAGGGGGCGACCAGATACGCAGTATTTT

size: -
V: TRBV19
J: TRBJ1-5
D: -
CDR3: CASTMGGSNQPQHF
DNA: TGTGCCAGTACCATGGGGGGGAGCAATCAGCCCCAGCATTTT

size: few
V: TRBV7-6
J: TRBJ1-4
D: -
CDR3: CASSLGLARNGEKLFF
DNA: TGTGCCAGCAGCTTAGGCTTGGCCAGGAATGGGGAAAAACTGTTTTTT

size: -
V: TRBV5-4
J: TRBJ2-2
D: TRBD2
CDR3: CASRGLRAGGNTGELFF
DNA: TGTGCCAGCCGCGGCCTGAGGGCGGGGGGGAACACCGGGGAGCTGTTTTTT

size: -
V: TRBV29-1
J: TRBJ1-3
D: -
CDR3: CGFSNISAGGRGAGGVSGNTIYF
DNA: TGCGGGTTTTCCAACATCTCTGCGGGGGGAAGGGGGGCAGGAGGAGTCTCTGGAAACACCATATATTTT

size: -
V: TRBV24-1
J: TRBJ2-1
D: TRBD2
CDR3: CATSVSGTYNEQFF
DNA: TGTGCCACCAGTGTTAGCGGGACCTACAATGAGCAGTTCTTC

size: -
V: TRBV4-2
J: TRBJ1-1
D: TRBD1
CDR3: CASSPTGGSAEAFF
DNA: TGTGCCAGCAGCCCTACAGGGGGTTCGGCAGAAGCTTTCTTT

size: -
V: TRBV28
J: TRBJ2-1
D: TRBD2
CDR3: CASSSPGPTSGIPHEQFF
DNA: TGTGCCAGCAGTTCCCCAGGTCCGACTAGCGGGATCCCTCATGAGCAGTTCTTC

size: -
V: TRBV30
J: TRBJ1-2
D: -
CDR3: CARTEGNYGYTF
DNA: TGTGCTCGGACGGAGGGGAACTATGGCTACACCTTC

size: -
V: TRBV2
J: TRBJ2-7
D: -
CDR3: CASGQSWSYEQYF
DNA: TGTGCCAGCGGGCAATCCTGGTCCTACGAGCAGTACTTC

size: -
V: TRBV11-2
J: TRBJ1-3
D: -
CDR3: CASSLGPESGNTIYF
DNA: TGTGCCAGCAGCTTAGGGCCAGAATCTGGAAACACCATATATTTT

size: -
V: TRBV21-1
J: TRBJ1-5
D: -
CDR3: CASSPRRAPRLLNQPQHF
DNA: TGTGCCAGCAGCCCACGGAGGGCGCCACGGTTACTCAATCAGCCCCAGCATTTT

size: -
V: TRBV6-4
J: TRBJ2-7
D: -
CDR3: CASSPPGVTWSF
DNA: TGTGCCAGCAGCCCCCCGGGGGTGACCTGGAGCTTC

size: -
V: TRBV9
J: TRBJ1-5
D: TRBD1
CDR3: CASSPYRGSNQPQHF
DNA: TGTGCCAGCAGCCCGTACAGGGGAAGCAATCAGCCCCAGCATTTT

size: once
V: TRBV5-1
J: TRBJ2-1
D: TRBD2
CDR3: CASSVLAGTSYNEQFF
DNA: TGCGCCAGCAGCGTCCTAGCGGGAACCTCCTACAATGAGCAGTTCTTC

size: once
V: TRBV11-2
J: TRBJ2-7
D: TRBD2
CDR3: CASSSGGEGEQYF
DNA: TGTGCCAGCAGCTCCGGGGGGGAGGGCGAGCAGTACTTC

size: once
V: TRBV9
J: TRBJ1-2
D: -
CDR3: CASSVGAAANYGYTF
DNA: TGTGCCAGCAGCGTAGGGGCAGCAGCTAACTATGGCTACACCTTC

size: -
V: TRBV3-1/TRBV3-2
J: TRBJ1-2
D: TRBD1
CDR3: CASSQVGQGVLIYGYTF
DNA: TGTGCCAGCAGCCAAGTGGGACAGGGTGTTTTGATCTATGGCTACACCTTC

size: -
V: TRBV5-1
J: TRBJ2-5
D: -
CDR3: CASSLVSGQETQYF
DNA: TGCGCCAGCAGCTTGGTTTCAGGCCAAGAGACCCAGTACTTC

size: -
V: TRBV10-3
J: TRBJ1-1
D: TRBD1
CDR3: CAISDGSEIGGANTEAFF
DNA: TGTGCCATCAGTGATGGGTCCGAAATAGGGGGCGCGAACACTGAAGCTTTCTTT

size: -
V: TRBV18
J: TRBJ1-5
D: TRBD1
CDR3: CASSLSGTGGRQPQHF
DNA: TGTGCCAGCTCACTATCCGGGACAGGGGGCCGTCAGCCCCAGCATTTT

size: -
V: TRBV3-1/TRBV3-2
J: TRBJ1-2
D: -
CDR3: CASSQDHAGRNKMGRSGYTF
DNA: TGTGCCAGCAGCCAAGATCACGCGGGGCGTAATAAAATGGGTCGTAGTGGCTACACCTTC

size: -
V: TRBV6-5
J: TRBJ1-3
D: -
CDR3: CASRVQETGNTIYF
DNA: TGTGCCAGCAGAGTACAGGAGACCGGAAACACCATATATTTT

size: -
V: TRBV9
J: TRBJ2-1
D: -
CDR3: CASSVDPNEDEQFF
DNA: TGTGCCAGCAGCGTAGACCCCAACGAGGATGAGCAGTTCTTC

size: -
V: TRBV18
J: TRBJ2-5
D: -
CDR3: CASSRGAGSEETQYF
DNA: TGTGCCAGCTCCAGGGGGGCCGGGAGCGAAGAGACCCAGTACTTC

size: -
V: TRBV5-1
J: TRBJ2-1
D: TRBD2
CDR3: CASSLWLAGVSSYNEQFF
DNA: TGCGCCAGCAGCTTATGGCTAGCGGGAGTTAGCTCCTACAATGAGCAGTTCTTC

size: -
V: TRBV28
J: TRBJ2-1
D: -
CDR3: CASSLLAYRNEQFF
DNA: TGTGCCAGCAGTTTATTAGCCTACCGCAACGAGCAGTTCTTC

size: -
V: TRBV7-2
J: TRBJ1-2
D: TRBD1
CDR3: CASSRRGQGASGYTF
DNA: TGTGCCAGCAGCCGCAGGGGACAGGGGGCCTCTGGCTACACCTTC

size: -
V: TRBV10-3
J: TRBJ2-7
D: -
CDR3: CAISPDRDKAIF
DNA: TGTGCCATCAGTCCCGACCGGGACAAAGCGATCTTC

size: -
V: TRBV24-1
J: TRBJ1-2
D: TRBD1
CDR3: CATSFPWDREAANYGYTF
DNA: TGTGCCACCAGTTTTCCCTGGGACAGGGAGGCAGCTAACTATGGCTACACCTTC

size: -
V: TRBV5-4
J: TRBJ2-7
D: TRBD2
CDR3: CASSRTSGRYEQYF
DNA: TGTGCCAGCAGTCGGACTAGCGGGAGATACGAGCAGTACTTC

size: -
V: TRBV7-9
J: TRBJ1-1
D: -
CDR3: CASSREAFF
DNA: TGTGCCAGCAGCCGTGAAGCTTTCTTT

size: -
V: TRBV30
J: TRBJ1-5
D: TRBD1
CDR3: CACRGGFDQPQHF
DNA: TGTGCCTGCCGAGGGGGCTTCGATCAGCCCCAGCATTTT

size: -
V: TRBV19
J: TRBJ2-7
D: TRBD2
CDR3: CASSISPGGFGSYEQYF
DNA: TGTGCCAGTAGTATATCCCCGGGGGGGTTCGGATCCTACGAGCAGTACTTC

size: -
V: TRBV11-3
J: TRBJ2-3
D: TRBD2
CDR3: CASSLEGLADCTDTQYF
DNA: TGTGCCAGCAGCTTAGAAGGGCTAGCGGACTGCACAGATACGCAGTATTTT

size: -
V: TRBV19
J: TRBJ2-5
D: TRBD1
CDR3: CASSGDRARETQYF
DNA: TGTGCCAGTAGTGGGGACAGGGCTCGAGAGACCCAGTACTTC

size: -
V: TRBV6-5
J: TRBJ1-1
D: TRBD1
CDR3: CASSSRGDFTEAFF
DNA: TGTGCCAGCAGTTCCAGGGGGGATTTCACTGAAGCTTTCTTT

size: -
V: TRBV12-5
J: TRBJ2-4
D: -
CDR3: CASGTGIGNIQYF
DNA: TGTGCTAGTGGGACCGGGATTGGGAACATTCAGTACTTC

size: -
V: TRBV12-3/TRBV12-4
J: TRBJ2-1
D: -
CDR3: CASSPSRNEQFF
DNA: TGTGCCAGCAGTCCTAGTAGGAATGAGCAGTTCTTC

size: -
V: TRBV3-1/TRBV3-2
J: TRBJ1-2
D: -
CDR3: CASSQFTGNYGYTF
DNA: TGTGCCAGCAGCCAATTTACGGGGAACTATGGCTACACCTTC

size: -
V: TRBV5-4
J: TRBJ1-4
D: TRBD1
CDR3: CAGSPGTGVGATNEKLFF
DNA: TGTGCCGGTTCTCCCGGGACAGGGGTAGGGGCAACTAATGAAAAACTGTTTTTT

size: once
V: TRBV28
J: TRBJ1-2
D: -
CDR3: CASRQAGAGYGYTF
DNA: TGTGCCAGCAGACAAGCAGGGGCAGGGTATGGCTACACCTTC